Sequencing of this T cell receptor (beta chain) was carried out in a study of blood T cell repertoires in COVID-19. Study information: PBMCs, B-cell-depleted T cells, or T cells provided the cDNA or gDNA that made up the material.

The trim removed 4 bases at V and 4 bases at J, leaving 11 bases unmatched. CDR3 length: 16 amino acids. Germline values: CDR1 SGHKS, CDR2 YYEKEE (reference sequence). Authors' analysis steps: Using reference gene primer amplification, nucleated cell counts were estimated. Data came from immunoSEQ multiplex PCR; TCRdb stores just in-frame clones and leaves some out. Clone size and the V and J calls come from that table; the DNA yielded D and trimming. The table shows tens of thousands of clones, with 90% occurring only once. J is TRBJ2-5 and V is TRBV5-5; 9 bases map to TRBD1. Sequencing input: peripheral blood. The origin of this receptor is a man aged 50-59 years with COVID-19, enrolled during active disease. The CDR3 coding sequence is TGTGCCAGCAGCGCCCGGGACAGGGCTGGGAGAGAGACCCAGTACTTC. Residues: CASSARDRAGRETQYF.